This T cell receptor (beta chain) was observed in a study of neoadjuvant anti-PD-1 for oral cavity cancer. About the research overall: Around day 43, patients without progression received a fourth nivolumab dose before surgery. Overall study results and limits: Higher pretreatment Treg/Th17 ratios tracked higher pretreatment blood clonality. Each response group had just a few patients in TCR analyses.

This CDR3 is 16 amino acids long. Some clones are missing from TCRdb's copy, which holds only in-frame ones; the method was immunoSEQ multiplex PCR. The table records around 62,000 clones, approximately 79% of them present only once. About this clone: Its specificity is unknown.

Patients were newly diagnosed with stage II-IVA oral cavity squamous cell carcinoma without prior systemic or radiation treatment. This receptor was taken from a person aged 35-79 years with oral cavity squamous cell carcinoma. The sample was PBMCs, taken before nivolumab (anti-PD-1) treatment. V gene TRBV21-1 combines with J gene TRBJ1-1; the DNA was not compared with TRBD1, the D call given in the table. TRBV21-1 is listed as a pseudogene. Written as DNA, the CDR3 is TGTGCCAGCAGTGCTAACGCCACAGGGGTGAACACTGAAGCTTTCTTT. Translated: CASSANATGVNTEAFF.